These 18 T cell receptor beta chains originate from one sample sequenced in a study of cytomegalovirus exposure and HLA in healthy donors. Amplification used 60 Vbeta primers and 13 Jbeta primers. Clones were sequenced by immunoSEQ multiplex PCR, and TCRdb holds only the in-frame ones, with some missing. This repertoire shows 100,000 to 150,000 clones, approximately 80% found once; its top ten account for 1%. The sample was PBMCs. These receptors came from a man aged 35 to 55 in good health and CMV-seronegative.

The chain uses TRBV7-2 and TRBJ2-1; D remains unclear. The CDR3 is 14 amino acids. In germline, CDR1 is SGHTA, CDR2 FQGNSA. Trimming removed 1 base from V and 9 bases from J, with 13 bases in between. CDR3 region: CASSLDWSLGEQFF. The CDR3 nucleotides are TGTGCCAGCAGCTTAGATTGGAGCCTCGGTGAGCAGTTCTTC.

This chain connects TRBV7-2 to TRBJ2-2; D perhaps matches TRBD2 (5 bases). Looked up from germline, CDR1 is SGHTA and CDR2 is FQGNSA. V was pared by 0 bases and J by 5 bases, with 10 bases between. This CDR3 comprises 15 residues. The CDR3 bases are TGTGCCAGCAGCTTAGCGAGGGCGGATACCGGGGAGCTGTTTTTT. Residues: CASSLARADTGELFF.

A note on this clone: Other DNA sequences in this specimen translate into the identical CDR3. V gene TRBV30 combines with J gene TRBJ1-3, with no clear D. The CDR3 sequence is 13 residues long. Per germline, CDR1 GTSNPN and CDR2 SVGIG (reference sequence). V was clipped by 2 bases and J by 0 bases, with 5 bases between them. The CDR3 nucleotides read TGTGCCTGGAGTCCAATCTCTGGAAACACCATATATTTT. This gives the protein CAWSPISGNTIYF.

Only one count was recorded for this clone. The rearrangement uses TRBV19 and TRBJ1-1, with D unresolved. The CDR3 spans 14 residues. The V and J ends lost 1 base and 1 base respectively, with 7 bases between them. The V gene's germline CDR1 is LNHDA and CDR2 SQIVND (reference sequence). CDR3 bases: TGTGCCAGTAGTATAGGCGGAGCGAACACTGAAGCTTTCTTT. Residues: CASSIGGANTEAFF.

The chain combines TRBV7-8 with TRBJ1-2, with D possibly matching TRBD1 (5 bases). This CDR3 region has 16 residues. With 2 bases removed from V and 4 bases from J, the gap between germline ends came to 17 bases. Germline V gene lookup returns CDR1 SGHVS and CDR2 FQNEAQ. This CDR3 reads CASSLSSTGGAYGYTF. CDR3 sequence (DNA): TGTGCCAGCAGCTTATCGTCGACCGGAGGGGCCTATGGCTACACCTTC.

This chain connects TRBV28 to TRBJ2-7, with TRBD1 as a possible D gene (5 bases). This CDR3 has 14 residues. The germline V gene has CDR1 MDHEN and CDR2 SYDVKM. Trimming took off 7 bases at V and 2 bases at J, with 15 bases between the two ends. This CDR3 reads CASTRDSPTYEQYF. The CDR3 DNA reads TGTGCCAGCACGCGAGACAGCCCTACCTACGAGCAGTACTTC.

The chain is built from TRBV6-1 and TRBJ2-7, with unresolved D. Germline V gene sequence: CDR1 MNHNS, CDR2 SASEGT. V lost 5 bases to trimming and J lost 2 bases, with 10 bases between them. CDR3 size: 13 residues. The CDR3 reads CASSTHIPYEQYF. In DNA form, the CDR3 reads TGTGCCAGCAGTACGCACATCCCCTACGAGCAGTACTTC.

The rearrangement uses TRBV5-1 and TRBJ2-2, with D possibly matching TRBD1 (6 bases). Germline CDR1 and CDR2: SGHRS and YFSETQ. This CDR3 is built from 15 residues. The ends were cut back, 4 bases at V and 6 bases at J, with 16 bases in the middle. The CDR3 loop is CASSPQGETAGELFF. In DNA form, the CDR3 reads TGCGCCAGCAGCCCACAGGGAGAAACCGCCGGGGAGCTGTTTTTT.

Worth noting for this clone: Other DNA sequences from this sample encode an identical CDR3 as well. The rearrangement joins TRBV5-1 to TRBJ2-5, with 8 bases lining up with TRBD1. There are 14 residues in the CDR3. J lost 5 bases, V lost 1 base, and 4 bases had no gene match. CDR1 and CDR2 from the germline V gene are SGHRS and YFSETQ. CDR3 region: CASSLQQGEETQYF. The DNA for the CDR3 is TGCGCCAGCAGCTTGCAACAGGGGGAGGAGACCCAGTACTTC.

The chain uses TRBV18 and TRBJ2-7, with 9 bases lining up with TRBD2. The germline gives CDR1 KGHSH, CDR2 LQKENI. The CDR3 runs 15 residues. Trimming cost V 4 bases and J 2 bases; bases outside gene matches: 6. The CDR3 spells CASSLLAGPTYEQYF. DNA of the CDR3: TGTGCCAGCTCACTTCTAGCGGGACCGACCTACGAGCAGTACTTC.

V usage is TRBV9 and J usage is TRBJ2-3; 7 bases agree with TRBD1. The CDR3 runs to 14 residues. Trimming cost V 3 bases and J 3 bases; bases outside gene matches: 4. From germline, CDR1 is SGDLS and CDR2 YYNGEE. The CDR3 loop is CASSETGSTDTQYF. Here the CDR3 DNA reads TGTGCCAGCAGCGAGACAGGGAGTACAGATACGCAGTATTTT.

The rearrangement uses TRBV27 and TRBJ1-3, with D tentatively TRBD1 (5 bases). The CDR3 is 17 residues long. Trimming cost V 5 bases and J 7 bases, with 24 bases left between them. The germline V gene encodes CDR1 MNHEY and CDR2 SMNVEV (reference sequence). CDR3 residues: CASSLLPVGGERNTIYF. The CDR3 bases are TGTGCCAGCAGTCTACTCCCCGTTGGAGGGGAAAGGAACACCATATATTTT.

The CDR3 nucleotides are TGTGCCAGCAGACAGGGAATCAGTTACGAGCAGTACTTC. Encoded protein: CASRQGISYEQYF. This rearrangement joins TRBV6-1 to TRBJ2-5; TRBD1 might be the D (6 bases). The J call could be wrong; TRBJ2-7 is a better fit for the DNA end. The CDR3 runs 13 residues. The germline CDR1 and CDR2 sequences are MNHNS and SASEGT.

The chain employs TRBV2 and TRBJ2-3, with D perhaps TRBD2 (5 bases). The CDR3 sequence is 13 residues long. The germline V gene encodes CDR1 SNHLY and CDR2 FYNNEI. With 6 bases removed from V and 4 bases from J, the gap between germline ends came to 11 bases. The CDR3 DNA is TGTGCCAGCAGGGAACGGGGTCCAGATACGCAGTATTTT. Encoded protein: CASRERGPDTQYF.

This clone has just a few counts. The V gene is TRBV18, the J gene TRBJ2-3, with 7 bases fitting TRBD2. This CDR3 is built from 15 residues. Trimming took 4 bases from V and 2 from J; bases not matched to a gene: 6. In germline, CDR1 is KGHSH, CDR2 LQKENI. CDR3 DNA: TGTGCCAGCTCACGACCGGGACTAAACACAGATACGCAGTATTTT. It specifies CASSRPGLNTDTQYF.

This chain connects TRBV6-6 to TRBJ1-5; D gene unclear. This CDR3 region has 16 residues. Trimming removed 0 bases from V and 4 bases from J, with 13 bases in between. The germline gives CDR1 MNHNY, CDR2 SVGAGI (reference sequence). The CDR3 sequence is CASSYSRAAKNQPQHF. The DNA of the CDR3 is TGTGCCAGCAGTTACTCGAGGGCTGCTAAAAATCAGCCCCAGCATTTT.

The chain uses TRBV2 and TRBJ1-6; D gene uncertain. Trimming shortened V by 5 bases and J by 4 bases, and 9 bases separated the two germline ends. The CDR3 has 14 amino acids. CDR1 and CDR2 from the germline V gene are SNHLY and FYNNEI. The CDR3 nucleotides read TGTGCCAGCAGTCAGGATAAGTATAATTCACCCCTCCACTTT. This encodes CASSQDKYNSPLHF.

The rearrangement links TRBV9 to TRBJ1-5; D call uncertain. The CDR3 sequence is 13 residues long. Trimming shortened V by 0 bases and J by 4 bases, and 5 bases separated the two germline ends. From germline, CDR1 is SGDLS and CDR2 YYNGEE. CDR3 region: CASSVGVNQPQHF. CDR3 DNA sequence: TGTGCCAGCAGCGTAGGAGTTAATCAGCCCCAGCATTTT.